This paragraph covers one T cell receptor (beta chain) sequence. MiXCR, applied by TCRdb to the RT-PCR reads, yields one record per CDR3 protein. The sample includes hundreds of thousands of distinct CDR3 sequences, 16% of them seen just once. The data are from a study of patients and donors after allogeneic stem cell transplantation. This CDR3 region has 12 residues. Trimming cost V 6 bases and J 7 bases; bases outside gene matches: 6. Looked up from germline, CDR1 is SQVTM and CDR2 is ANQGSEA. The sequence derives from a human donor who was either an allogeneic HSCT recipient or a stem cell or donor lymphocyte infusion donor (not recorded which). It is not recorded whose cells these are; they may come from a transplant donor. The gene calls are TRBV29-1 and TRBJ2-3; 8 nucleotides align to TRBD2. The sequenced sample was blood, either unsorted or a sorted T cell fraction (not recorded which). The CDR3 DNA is TGCAGCGTCGCGCGGGAGGTGAATACGCAGTATTTT. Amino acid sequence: CSVAREVNTQYF.